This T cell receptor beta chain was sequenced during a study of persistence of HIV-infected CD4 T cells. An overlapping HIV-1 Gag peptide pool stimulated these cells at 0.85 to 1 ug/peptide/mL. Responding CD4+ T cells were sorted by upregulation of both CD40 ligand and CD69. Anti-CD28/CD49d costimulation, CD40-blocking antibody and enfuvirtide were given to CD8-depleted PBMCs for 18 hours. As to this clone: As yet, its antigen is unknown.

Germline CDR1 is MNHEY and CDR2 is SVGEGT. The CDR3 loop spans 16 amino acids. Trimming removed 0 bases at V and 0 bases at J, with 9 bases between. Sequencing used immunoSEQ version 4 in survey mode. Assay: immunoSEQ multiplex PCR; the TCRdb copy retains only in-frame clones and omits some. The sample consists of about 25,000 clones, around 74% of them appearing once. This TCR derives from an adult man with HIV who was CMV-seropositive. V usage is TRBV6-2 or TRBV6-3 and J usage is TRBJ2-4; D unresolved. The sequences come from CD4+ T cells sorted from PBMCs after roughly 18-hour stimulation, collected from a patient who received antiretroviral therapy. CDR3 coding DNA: TGTGCCAGCAGTTACTCGCACAGACTAGCCAAAAACATTCAGTACTTC. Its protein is CASSYSHRLAKNIQYF.